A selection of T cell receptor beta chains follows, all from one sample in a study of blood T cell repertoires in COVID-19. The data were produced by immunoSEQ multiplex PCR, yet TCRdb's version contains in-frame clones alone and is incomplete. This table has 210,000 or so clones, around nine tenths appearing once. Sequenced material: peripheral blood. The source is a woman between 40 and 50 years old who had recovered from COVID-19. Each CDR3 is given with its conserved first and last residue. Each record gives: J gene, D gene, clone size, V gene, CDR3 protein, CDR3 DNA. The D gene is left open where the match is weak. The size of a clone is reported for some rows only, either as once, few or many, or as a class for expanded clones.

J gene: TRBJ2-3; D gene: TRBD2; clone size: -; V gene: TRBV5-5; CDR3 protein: CASSFGTSGITDTQYF; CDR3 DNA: TGTGCCAGCAGTTTTGGGACTAGCGGAATCACAGATACGCAGTATTTT
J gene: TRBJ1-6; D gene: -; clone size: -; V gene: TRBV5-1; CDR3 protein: CASSLSSSYNSPLHF; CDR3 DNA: TGCGCCAGCAGCTTGAGTAGCTCCTATAATTCACCCCTCCACTTT
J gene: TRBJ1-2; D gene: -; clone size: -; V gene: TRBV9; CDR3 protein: CASSDGTPYGYTF; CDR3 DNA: TGTGCCAGCAGCGACGGGACACCCTATGGCTACACCTTC
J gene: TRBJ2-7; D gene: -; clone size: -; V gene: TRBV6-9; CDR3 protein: CASSYPQLGIPSEQYF; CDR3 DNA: TGTGCCAGCAGTTATCCCCAACTAGGAATTCCGAGCGAGCAGTACTTC
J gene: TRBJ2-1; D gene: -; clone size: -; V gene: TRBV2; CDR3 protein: CASRLAGGLVDEQFF; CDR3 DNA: TGTGCCAGCAGGCTGGCAGGAGGTTTGGTCGATGAGCAGTTCTTC
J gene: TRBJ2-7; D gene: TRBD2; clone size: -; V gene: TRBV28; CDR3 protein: CASTRGSGRLRDYEQYF; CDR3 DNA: TGTGCCAGCACGCGGGGTAGCGGGAGGCTCAGGGACTACGAGCAGTACTTC
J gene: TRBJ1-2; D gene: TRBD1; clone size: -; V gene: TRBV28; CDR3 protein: CASSPGQVVRGYTF; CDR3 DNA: TGTGCCAGCAGTCCGGGACAGGTGGTTAGAGGCTACACCTTC
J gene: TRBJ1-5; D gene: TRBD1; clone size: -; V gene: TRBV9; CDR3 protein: CASSSTGQGNQPQHF; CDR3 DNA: TGTGCCAGCAGCTCTACCGGACAGGGAAATCAGCCCCAGCATTTT
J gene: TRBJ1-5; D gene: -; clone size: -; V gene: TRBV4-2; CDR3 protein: CASSQAGGGQPQHF; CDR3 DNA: TGTGCCAGCAGCCAAGCGGGGGGAGGTCAGCCCCAGCATTTT
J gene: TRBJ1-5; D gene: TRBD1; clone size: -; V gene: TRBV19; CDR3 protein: CASSDRGGNQPQHF; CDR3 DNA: TGTGCCAGTAGTGACAGGGGTGGCAATCAGCCCCAGCATTTT
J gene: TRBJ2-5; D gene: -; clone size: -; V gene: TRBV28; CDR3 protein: CASSRTDQETQYF; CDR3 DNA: TGTGCCAGCAGCCGGACAGACCAAGAGACCCAGTACTTC
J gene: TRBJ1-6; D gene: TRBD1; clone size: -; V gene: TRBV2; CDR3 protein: CASRGSTGDNSPLHF; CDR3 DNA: TGTGCCAGCAGGGGATCGACAGGGGATAATTCACCCCTCCACTTT
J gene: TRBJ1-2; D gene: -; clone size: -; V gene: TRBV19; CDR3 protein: CASSIDLAGYGYTF; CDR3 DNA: TGTGCCAGTAGTATAGATCTTGCAGGGTATGGCTACACCTTC
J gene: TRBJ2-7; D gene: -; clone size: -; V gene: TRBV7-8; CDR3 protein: CASSPRGAGEDEQYF; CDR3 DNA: TGTGCCAGCAGCCCCCGTGGCGCCGGAGAAGACGAGCAGTACTTC
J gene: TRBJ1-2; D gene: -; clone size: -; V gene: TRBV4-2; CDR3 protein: CASSQELHGGYTF; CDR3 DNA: TGTGCCAGCAGCCAAGAGCTCCATGGCGGCTACACCTTC
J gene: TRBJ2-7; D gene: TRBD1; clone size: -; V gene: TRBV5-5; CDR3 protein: CASSLWAWGQGIYEQYF; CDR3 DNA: TGTGCCAGCAGCTTGTGGGCTTGGGGACAGGGGATCTACGAGCAGTACTTC
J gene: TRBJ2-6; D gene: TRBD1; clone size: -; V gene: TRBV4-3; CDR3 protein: CASSQEGTGGNSGANVLTF; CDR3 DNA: TGCGCCAGCAGCCAAGAGGGGACAGGGGGAAACTCTGGGGCCAACGTCCTGACTTTC
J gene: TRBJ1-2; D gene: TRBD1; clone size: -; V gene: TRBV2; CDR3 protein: CASSYLGQDGYTF; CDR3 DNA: TGTGCCAGCAGTTACCTGGGACAGGATGGCTACACCTTC
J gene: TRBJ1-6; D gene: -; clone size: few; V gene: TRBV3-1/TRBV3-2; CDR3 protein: CASSQDGATDSPLHF; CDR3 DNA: TGTGCCAGCAGCCAAGATGGGGCAACCGATTCACCCCTCCACTTT
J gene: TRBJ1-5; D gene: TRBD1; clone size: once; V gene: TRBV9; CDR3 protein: CASSASDRVNQPQHF; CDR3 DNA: TGTGCCAGCAGCGCCTCGGACAGGGTAAATCAGCCCCAGCATTTT
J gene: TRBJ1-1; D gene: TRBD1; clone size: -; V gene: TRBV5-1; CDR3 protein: CASSLVVSGGTEAFF; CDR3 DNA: TGCGCCAGCAGCTTGGTTGTCTCAGGGGGAACTGAAGCTTTCTTT
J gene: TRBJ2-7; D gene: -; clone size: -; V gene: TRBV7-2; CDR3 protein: CASSLAHQRRYEQYF; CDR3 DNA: TGTGCCAGCAGCTTAGCGCACCAGCGCCGGTACGAGCAGTACTTC
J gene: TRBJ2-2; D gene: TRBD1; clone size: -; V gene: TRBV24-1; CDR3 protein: CATSPGTDGFGELFF; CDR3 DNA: TGTGCCACCAGTCCAGGGACAGATGGGTTCGGGGAGCTGTTTTTT
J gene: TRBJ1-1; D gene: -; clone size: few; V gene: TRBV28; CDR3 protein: CASSLDSLYGAFF; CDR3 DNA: TGTGCCAGCAGTTTGGACAGCCTTTATGGAGCTTTCTTT
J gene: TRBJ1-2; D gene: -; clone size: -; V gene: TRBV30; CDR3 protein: CAWGQTTNYGYTF; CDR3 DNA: TGTGCCTGGGGACAGACAACTAACTATGGCTACACCTTC
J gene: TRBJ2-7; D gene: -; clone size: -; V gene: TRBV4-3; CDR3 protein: CASSQVAAREQYF; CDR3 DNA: TGCGCCAGCAGCCAAGTTGCTGCGAGGGAGCAGTACTTC
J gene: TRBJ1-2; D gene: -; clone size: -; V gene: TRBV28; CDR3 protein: CASSLQGSRGYTF; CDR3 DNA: TGTGCCAGCAGTTTACAGGGATCAAGGGGCTACACCTTC
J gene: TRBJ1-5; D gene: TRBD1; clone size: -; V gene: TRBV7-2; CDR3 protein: CASSRNGQVSNQPQHF; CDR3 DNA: TGTGCCAGCAGCCGGAACGGACAGGTTAGCAATCAGCCCCAGCATTTT
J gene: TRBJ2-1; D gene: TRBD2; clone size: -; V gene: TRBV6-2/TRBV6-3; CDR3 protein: CASSRAGGFYNEQFF; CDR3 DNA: TGTGCCAGCAGTCGAGCGGGAGGGTTCTACAATGAGCAGTTCTTC
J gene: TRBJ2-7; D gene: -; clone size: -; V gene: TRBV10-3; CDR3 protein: CAISESKASMEQYF; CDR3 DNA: TGTGCCATCAGTGAGTCGAAGGCTAGCATGGAGCAGTACTTC